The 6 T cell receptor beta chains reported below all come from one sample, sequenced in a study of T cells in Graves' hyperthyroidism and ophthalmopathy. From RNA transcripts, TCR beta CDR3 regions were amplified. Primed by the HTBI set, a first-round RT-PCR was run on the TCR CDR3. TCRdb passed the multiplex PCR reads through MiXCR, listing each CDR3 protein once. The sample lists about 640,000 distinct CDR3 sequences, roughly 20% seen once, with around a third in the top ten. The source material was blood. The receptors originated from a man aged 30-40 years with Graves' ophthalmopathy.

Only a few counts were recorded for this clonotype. The CDR3 loop is CASSLPRIAYEQYF. The DNA of the CDR3 is TGTGCCAGCAGTTTACCCCGGATAGCCTACGAGCAGTACTTC. The chain combines TRBV28 with TRBJ2-7; no firm D call. V was clipped by 2 bases and J by 2 bases, with 10 bases between them. The germline V gene encodes CDR1 MDHEN and CDR2 SYDVKM. CDR3 length equals 14 residues.

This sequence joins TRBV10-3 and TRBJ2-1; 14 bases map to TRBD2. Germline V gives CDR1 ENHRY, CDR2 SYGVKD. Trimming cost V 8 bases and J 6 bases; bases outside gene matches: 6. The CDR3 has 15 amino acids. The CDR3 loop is CAIGTSGSNSNEQFF. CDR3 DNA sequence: TGTGCCATCGGGACTAGCGGGAGCAATTCCAATGAGCAGTTCTTC.

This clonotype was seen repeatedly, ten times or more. The CDR3 protein is CACTGVNTEAFF. CDR3 sequence (DNA): TGTGCCTGTACAGGGGTGAACACTGAAGCTTTCTTT. The rearrangement links TRBV30 to TRBJ1-1, with 7 bases matching TRBD1. The CDR3 consists of 12 residues. Losses at the gene ends were 6 bases for V and 0 bases for J; bases not matched to a gene: 1. In germline, CDR1 is GTSNPN, CDR2 SVGIG (reference sequence).

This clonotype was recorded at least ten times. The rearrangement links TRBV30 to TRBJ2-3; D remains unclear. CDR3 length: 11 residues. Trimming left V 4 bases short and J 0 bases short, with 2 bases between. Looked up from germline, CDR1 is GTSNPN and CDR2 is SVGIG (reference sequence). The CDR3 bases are TGTGCCTGGACCAGCACAGATACGCAGTATTTT. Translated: CAWTSTDTQYF.

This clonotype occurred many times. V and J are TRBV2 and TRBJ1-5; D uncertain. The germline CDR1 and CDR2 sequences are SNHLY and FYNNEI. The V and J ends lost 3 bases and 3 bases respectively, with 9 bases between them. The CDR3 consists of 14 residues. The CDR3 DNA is TGTGCCAGCAGTGAGGGGTACCTCAATCAGCCCCAGCATTTT. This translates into CASSEGYLNQPQHF.

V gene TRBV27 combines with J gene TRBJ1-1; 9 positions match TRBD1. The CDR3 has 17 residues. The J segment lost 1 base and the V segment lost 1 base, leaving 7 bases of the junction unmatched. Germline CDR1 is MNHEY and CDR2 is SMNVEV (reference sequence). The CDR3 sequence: CASSLFTGGRTNTEAFF. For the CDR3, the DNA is TGTGCCAGCAGTTTATTTACAGGGGGCAGAACGAACACTGAAGCTTTCTTT.